This T cell receptor (beta chain) was profiled in a study of memory CD8 T cells in hepatitis C reinfection. Study information: HCV reinfection: RNA-positive following two negative tests at least 60 days apart. Between 55 and 20 weeks before reinfection detection, pre-reinfection samples were drawn.

The V and J ends lost 4 bases and 3 bases respectively, with 9 bases between them. The germline CDR1 and CDR2 sequences are SGHNT and YENEEA. The CDR3 sequence is 13 residues long. Regarding time point: pre-reinfection, 55 to 20 weeks before reinfection detection. Sorted cells were sequenced directly ex vivo without any in vitro expansion. Donors were people who inject drugs in the Montreal HEPCO cohort. The data were produced by immunoSEQ multiplex PCR, yet TCRdb's version contains in-frame clones alone and is incomplete. The sample records over 45,000 clones, just under 90% being singletons. The sequence was obtained from a man aged 18 to 30 with hepatitis C virus infection. The sequencing input was naive CD8+ T cells sorted from blood. The chain employs TRBV11-3 and TRBJ2-5, with D perhaps matching TRBD1 (5 bases). CDR3 nucleotide sequence: TGTGCCAGCAGCTCCCTGACAGAAGAGACCCAGTACTTC. Translated: CASSSLTEETQYF. The full variable domain, rest sourced from reference TRBV11-3 and TRBJ2-5, is EAGVVQSPRYKIIEKKQPVAFWCNPISGHNTLYWYLQNLGQGPELLIRYENEEAVDDSQLPKDRFSAERLKGVDSTLKIQPAELGDSAVYLCASSSLTEETQYFGPGTRLLVL.